The clone carrying this TCR beta chain is medium-sized in the sample. Its antigen is currently unknown. Sequencing of cultured CD4+ T cell DNA used the Oncomine TCR Beta short-read assay. Someone extracted genomic DNA from cultured CD4+ T cells. TCRdb re-derived calls from the PCR reads in MiXCR, one entry per CDR3 protein. The sample gives under 25,000 distinct CDR3 sequences, 35% to 50% of which show up once; around 8.1% is in the top ten. The sample belongs to a study of vaccination and CD4 T cells after COVID-19. The CDR3 is 14 residues long. V was trimmed by 3 bases and J by 8 bases, leaving 14 bases between them. Regarding treatment: roughly 10-day PBMC culture with coronavirus spike peptide pools or control peptides (ViraFEST assay). Half the medium was replaced with fresh IL-2 medium on days 3 and 7. From the roughly 11-day cultures, CD4+ T cells were isolated by negative selection.

The sequencing used CD4+ T cells from blood, cultured in vitro, collected after SARS-CoV-2 vaccination. This sequence joins TRBV12-3 or TRBV12-4 and TRBJ1-5; D is undetermined. The receptor's source is a human donor who had recovered from COVID-19. CDR3 region: CASSFTGRLEPQHF. The CDR3 nucleotides are TGTGCCAGCAGTTTCACGGGGAGGCTCGAGCCCCAGCATTTT.